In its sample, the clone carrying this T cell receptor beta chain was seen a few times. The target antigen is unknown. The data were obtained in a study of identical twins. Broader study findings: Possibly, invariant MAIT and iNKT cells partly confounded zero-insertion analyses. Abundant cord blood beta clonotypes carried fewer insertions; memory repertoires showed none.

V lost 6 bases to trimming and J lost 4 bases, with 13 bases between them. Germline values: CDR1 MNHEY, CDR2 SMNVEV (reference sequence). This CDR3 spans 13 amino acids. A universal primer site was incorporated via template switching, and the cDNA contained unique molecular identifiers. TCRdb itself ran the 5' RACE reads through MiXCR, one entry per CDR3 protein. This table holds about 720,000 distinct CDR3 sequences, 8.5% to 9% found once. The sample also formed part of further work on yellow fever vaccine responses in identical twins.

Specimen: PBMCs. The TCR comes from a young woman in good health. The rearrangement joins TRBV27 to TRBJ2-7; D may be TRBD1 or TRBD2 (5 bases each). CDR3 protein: CASSRDLLYEQYF. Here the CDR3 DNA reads TGTGCCAGCAGCCGGGACCTACTTTACGAGCAGTACTTC.